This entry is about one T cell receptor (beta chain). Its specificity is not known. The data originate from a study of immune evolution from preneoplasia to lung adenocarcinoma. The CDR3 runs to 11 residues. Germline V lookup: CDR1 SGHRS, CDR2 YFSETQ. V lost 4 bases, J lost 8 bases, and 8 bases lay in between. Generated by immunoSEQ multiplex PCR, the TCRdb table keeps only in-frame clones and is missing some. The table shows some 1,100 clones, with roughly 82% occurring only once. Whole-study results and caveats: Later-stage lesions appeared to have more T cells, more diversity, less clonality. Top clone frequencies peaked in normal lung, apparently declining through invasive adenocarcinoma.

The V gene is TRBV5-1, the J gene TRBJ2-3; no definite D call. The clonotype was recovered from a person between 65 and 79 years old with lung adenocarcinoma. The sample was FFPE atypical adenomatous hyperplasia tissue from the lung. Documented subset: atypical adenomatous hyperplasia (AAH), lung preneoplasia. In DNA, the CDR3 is TGCGCCAGCAGCGTATTCGTTACGCAGTATTTT. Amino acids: CASSVFVTQYF.